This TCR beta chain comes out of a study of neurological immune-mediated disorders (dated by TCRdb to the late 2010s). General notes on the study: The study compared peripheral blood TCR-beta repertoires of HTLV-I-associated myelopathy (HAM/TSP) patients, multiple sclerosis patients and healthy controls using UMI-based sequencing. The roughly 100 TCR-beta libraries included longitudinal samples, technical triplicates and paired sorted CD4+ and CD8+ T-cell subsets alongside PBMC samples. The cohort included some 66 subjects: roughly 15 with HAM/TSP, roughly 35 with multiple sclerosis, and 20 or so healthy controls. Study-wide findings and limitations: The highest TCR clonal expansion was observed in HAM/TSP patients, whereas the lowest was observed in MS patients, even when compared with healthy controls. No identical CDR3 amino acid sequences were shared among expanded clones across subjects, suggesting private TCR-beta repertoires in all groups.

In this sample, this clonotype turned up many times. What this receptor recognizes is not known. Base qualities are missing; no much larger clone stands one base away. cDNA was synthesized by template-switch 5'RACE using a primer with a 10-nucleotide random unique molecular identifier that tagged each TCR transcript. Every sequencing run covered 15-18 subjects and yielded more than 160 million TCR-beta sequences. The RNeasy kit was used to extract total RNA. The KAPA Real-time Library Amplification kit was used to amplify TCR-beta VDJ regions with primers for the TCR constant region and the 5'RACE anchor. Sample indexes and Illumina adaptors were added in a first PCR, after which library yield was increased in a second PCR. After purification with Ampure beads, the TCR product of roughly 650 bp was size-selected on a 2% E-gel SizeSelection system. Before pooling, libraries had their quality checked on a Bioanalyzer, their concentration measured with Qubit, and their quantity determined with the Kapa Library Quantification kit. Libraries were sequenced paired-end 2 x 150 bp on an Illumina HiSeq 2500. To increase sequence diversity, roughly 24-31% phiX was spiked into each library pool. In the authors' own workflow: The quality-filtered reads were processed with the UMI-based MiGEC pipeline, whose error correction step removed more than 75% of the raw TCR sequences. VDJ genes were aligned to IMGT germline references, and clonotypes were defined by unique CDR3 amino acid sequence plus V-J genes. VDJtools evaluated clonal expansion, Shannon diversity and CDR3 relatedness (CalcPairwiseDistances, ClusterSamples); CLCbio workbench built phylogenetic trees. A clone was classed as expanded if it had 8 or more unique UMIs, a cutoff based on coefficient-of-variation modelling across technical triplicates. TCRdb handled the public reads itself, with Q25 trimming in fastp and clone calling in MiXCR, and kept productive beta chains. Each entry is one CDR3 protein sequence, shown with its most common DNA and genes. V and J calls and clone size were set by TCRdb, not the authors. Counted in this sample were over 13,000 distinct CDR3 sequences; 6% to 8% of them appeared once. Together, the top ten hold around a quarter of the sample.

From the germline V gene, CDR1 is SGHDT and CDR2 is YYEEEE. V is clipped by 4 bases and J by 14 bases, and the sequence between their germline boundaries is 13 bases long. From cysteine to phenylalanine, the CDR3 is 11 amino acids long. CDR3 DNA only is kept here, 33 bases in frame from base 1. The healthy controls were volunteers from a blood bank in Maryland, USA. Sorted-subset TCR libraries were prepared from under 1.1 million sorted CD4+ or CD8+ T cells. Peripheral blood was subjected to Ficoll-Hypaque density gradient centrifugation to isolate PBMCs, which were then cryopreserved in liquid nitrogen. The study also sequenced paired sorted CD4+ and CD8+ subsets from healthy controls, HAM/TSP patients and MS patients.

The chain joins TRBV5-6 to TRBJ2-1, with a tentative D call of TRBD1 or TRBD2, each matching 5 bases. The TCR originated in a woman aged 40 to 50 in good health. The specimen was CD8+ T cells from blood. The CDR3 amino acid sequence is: CASSTALGEFF. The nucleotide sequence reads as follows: TGTGCCAGCAGCACCGCGCTGGGGGAGTTCTTC.